The rows below give T cell receptor beta chains drawn from one sample of a study of CD8 T cells in ankylosing spondylitis. TCRdb called the 5' RACE reads again in MiXCR, with one record for every CDR3 protein. The table shows around 300,000 distinct CDR3 sequences, with under 14% occurring only once. The material sequenced was blood, either unsorted or a sorted T cell fraction (not recorded which). Receptors originate from a female donor with ankylosing spondylitis or in good health (not recorded which). Each CDR3 is given with its conserved first and last residue. A D gene is named only where the DNA matches it firmly. Expanded clones are given a class, and other clones once, few, many or no size at all.

V gene: TRBV6-1; D gene: .; clone size: many; J gene: TRBJ1-5; CDR3 protein: CASRINRDTYQPQHF; CDR3 DNA: TGTGCCAGCAGGATCAACCGGGACACCTATCAGCCCCAGCATTTT
V gene: TRBV14; D gene: .; clone size: .; J gene: TRBJ1-4; CDR3 protein: CASSHREATNEKLFF; CDR3 DNA: TGTGCCAGCAGCCACCGGGAGGCAACTAATGAAAAACTGTTTTTT
V gene: TRBV14; D gene: .; clone size: few; J gene: TRBJ2-7; CDR3 protein: CASSQGLAQYF; CDR3 DNA: TGTGCCAGCAGCCAAGGTTTAGCGCAGTACTTC
V gene: TRBV20-1; D gene: .; clone size: many; J gene: TRBJ1-5; CDR3 protein: CSATGTTNQPQHF; CDR3 DNA: TGCAGTGCAACCGGGACAACAAATCAGCCCCAGCATTTT
V gene: TRBV5-1; D gene: .; clone size: many; J gene: TRBJ2-3; CDR3 protein: CASSLGPWGTTDTQYF; CDR3 DNA: TGCGCCAGCAGCTTGGGGCCCTGGGGGACCACAGATACGCAGTATTTT
V gene: TRBV20-1; D gene: .; clone size: many; J gene: TRBJ2-5; CDR3 protein: CSALELARRQETQYF; CDR3 DNA: TGCAGCGCCCTTGAGTTGGCTCGTAGACAAGAGACCCAGTACTTC
V gene: TRBV27; D gene: TRBD2; clone size: many; J gene: TRBJ2-1; CDR3 protein: CASSPGTINNEQFF; CDR3 DNA: TGTGCCAGCAGTCCGGGGACTATTAACAATGAGCAGTTCTTC
V gene: TRBV4-3; D gene: .; clone size: .; J gene: TRBJ1-5; CDR3 protein: CACSQESRVGQPQHF; CDR3 DNA: TGCGCCTGCAGCCAAGAGTCCAGGGTAGGGCAGCCCCAGCATTTT
V gene: TRBV3-1; D gene: .; clone size: few; J gene: TRBJ2-1; CDR3 protein: CASSQVKAEQFF; CDR3 DNA: TGTGCCAGCAGCCAAGTAAAGGCTGAGCAGTTCTTC
V gene: TRBV13; D gene: .; clone size: .; J gene: TRBJ1-1; CDR3 protein: CASRRTKENTEAFF; CDR3 DNA: TGTGCCAGCAGGCGGACCAAAGAGAACACTGAAGCTTTCTTT
V gene: TRBV27; D gene: TRBD1; clone size: .; J gene: TRBJ2-5; CDR3 protein: CASRDFDREETQYF; CDR3 DNA: TGTGCCAGCAGGGATTTCGACAGGGAAGAGACCCAGTACTTC
V gene: TRBV7-2; D gene: TRBD2; clone size: many; J gene: TRBJ2-1; CDR3 protein: CASSLYGLAGFNEQFF; CDR3 DNA: TGTGCCAGCAGCTTATATGGACTAGCGGGATTTAATGAGCAGTTCTTC
V gene: TRBV5-1; D gene: .; clone size: .; J gene: TRBJ1-2; CDR3 protein: CASSPTPPGEFTF; CDR3 DNA: TGCGCCAGCAGCCCGACGCCCCCAGGGGAATTTACCTTC
V gene: TRBV4-3; D gene: .; clone size: many; J gene: TRBJ2-1; CDR3 protein: CASSQDAREWGREQFF; CDR3 DNA: TGCGCCAGCAGCCAAGATGCCCGGGAGTGGGGCCGTGAGCAGTTCTTC
V gene: TRBV27; D gene: .; clone size: many; J gene: TRBJ2-1; CDR3 protein: CASSSRTVSYNEQFF; CDR3 DNA: TGTGCCAGCAGTTCCAGGACAGTTTCCTACAATGAGCAGTTCTTC
V gene: TRBV20-1; D gene: .; clone size: few; J gene: TRBJ2-5; CDR3 protein: CSARMGVADLSYQETQYF; CDR3 DNA: TGCAGTGCTAGGATGGGCGTGGCTGACCTATCGTACCAAGAGACCCAGTACTTC
V gene: TRBV4-2; D gene: .; clone size: few; J gene: TRBJ2-1; CDR3 protein: CASSQDRASYNEQFF; CDR3 DNA: TGTGCCAGCAGCCAAGACAGGGCCTCCTACAATGAGCAGTTCTTC
V gene: TRBV28; D gene: .; clone size: many; J gene: TRBJ2-5; CDR3 protein: CASSTPDRKETQYF; CDR3 DNA: TGTGCCAGCAGTACACCCGACAGAAAGGAGACCCAGTACTTC
V gene: TRBV6-1; D gene: .; clone size: few; J gene: TRBJ1-5; CDR3 protein: CASSEAPGGPRPQHF; CDR3 DNA: TGTGCCAGCAGTGAAGCTCCTGGGGGACCTCGCCCCCAGCATTTT
V gene: TRBV27; D gene: TRBD1; clone size: many; J gene: TRBJ2-7; CDR3 protein: CASSFTLPRQGAANYEQYF; CDR3 DNA: TGTGCCAGCAGTTTCACGCTACCTAGACAGGGGGCGGCCAACTACGAGCAGTACTTC
V gene: TRBV29-1; D gene: .; clone size: .; J gene: TRBJ1-2; CDR3 protein: CSVAGVDYGYTF; CDR3 DNA: TGCAGCGTTGCAGGGGTGGACTATGGCTACACCTTC
V gene: TRBV9; D gene: TRBD1; clone size: .; J gene: TRBJ1-4; CDR3 protein: CASSVGRQGMNEKLFF; CDR3 DNA: TGTGCCAGCAGCGTCGGAAGACAGGGGATGAATGAAAAACTGTTTTTT
V gene: TRBV9; D gene: .; clone size: .; J gene: TRBJ2-7; CDR3 protein: CASSAGGTTAGEQYF; CDR3 DNA: TGTGCCAGCAGCGCTGGGGGCACGACGGCGGGGGAGCAGTACTTC
V gene: TRBV2; D gene: .; clone size: many; J gene: TRBJ1-2; CDR3 protein: CASTMDSYGYTF; CDR3 DNA: TGTGCCAGCACTATGGACAGCTATGGCTACACCTTC
V gene: TRBV12-3/TRBV12-4; D gene: .; clone size: few; J gene: TRBJ1-2; CDR3 protein: CASSGGDGYTF; CDR3 DNA: TGTGCCAGCAGTGGGGGAGATGGCTACACCTTC
V gene: TRBV28; D gene: .; clone size: many; J gene: TRBJ2-3; CDR3 protein: CASSSEFAGRNTDTQYF; CDR3 DNA: TGTGCCAGCAGTTCCGAATTTGCAGGGAGGAACACAGATACGCAGTATTTT
V gene: TRBV6-5; D gene: .; clone size: many; J gene: TRBJ1-1; CDR3 protein: CASSYSRNSGGAFF; CDR3 DNA: TGTGCCAGCAGTTACTCCCGTAACTCCGGTGGAGCTTTCTTT
V gene: TRBV12-3/TRBV12-4; D gene: TRBD1; clone size: many; J gene: TRBJ1-6; CDR3 protein: CASTLTGGAKALHF; CDR3 DNA: TGTGCCAGCACTTTGACAGGGGGCGCGAAGGCCCTCCACTTT
V gene: TRBV7-3; D gene: TRBD2; clone size: many; J gene: TRBJ2-1; CDR3 protein: CASSLNPGLGNNEQFF; CDR3 DNA: TGTGCCAGCAGCCTAAACCCGGGACTAGGTAACAATGAGCAGTTCTTC
V gene: TRBV5-5; D gene: .; clone size: few; J gene: TRBJ2-7; CDR3 protein: CASSRRGANEQYF; CDR3 DNA: TGTGCCAGCAGTCGGAGGGGCGCGAACGAGCAGTACTTC
V gene: TRBV5-5; D gene: .; clone size: .; J gene: TRBJ2-1; CDR3 protein: CASSSLIRGEQFF; CDR3 DNA: TGTGCCAGCAGCTCCCTAATCAGAGGGGAGCAGTTCTTC
V gene: TRBV5-5; D gene: TRBD1; clone size: many; J gene: TRBJ1-6; CDR3 protein: CASSLGDRVVNSPLHF; CDR3 DNA: TGTGCCAGCAGCTTGGGGGACAGGGTTGTTAATTCACCCCTCCACTTT
V gene: TRBV7-3; D gene: .; clone size: few; J gene: TRBJ1-1; CDR3 protein: CASSSAGRDTEAFF; CDR3 DNA: TGTGCCAGCAGCTCAGCGGGCAGAGACACTGAAGCTTTCTTT
V gene: TRBV27; D gene: .; clone size: .; J gene: TRBJ2-2; CDR3 protein: CASSQRGVPNTGELFF; CDR3 DNA: TGTGCCAGCAGTCAAAGAGGGGTACCGAACACCGGGGAGCTGTTTTTT
V gene: TRBV7-8; D gene: .; clone size: many; J gene: TRBJ1-6; CDR3 protein: CASSSLMSSYNSPLHF; CDR3 DNA: TGTGCCAGCAGCTCCCTAATGAGCTCCTATAATTCACCCCTCCACTTT
V gene: TRBV20-1; D gene: TRBD2; clone size: many; J gene: TRBJ2-7; CDR3 protein: CSASGRVDEQYF; CDR3 DNA: TGCAGTGCTAGCGGGAGGGTCGACGAGCAGTACTTC
V gene: TRBV7-9; D gene: .; clone size: many; J gene: TRBJ2-3; CDR3 protein: CASRSRPVYTDTQYF; CDR3 DNA: TGTGCCAGCAGATCGCGCCCAGTGTACACAGATACGCAGTATTTT
V gene: TRBV7-6; D gene: TRBD1; clone size: .; J gene: TRBJ2-2; CDR3 protein: CASSLGTGTGELFF; CDR3 DNA: TGTGCCAGCAGCTTAGGGACAGGAACCGGGGAGCTGTTTTTT
V gene: TRBV20-1; D gene: .; clone size: few; J gene: TRBJ1-5; CDR3 protein: CSAGGQGQPNQPQHF; CDR3 DNA: TGCAGTGCTGGAGGGCAAGGACAGCCCAATCAGCCCCAGCATTTT
V gene: TRBV6-5; D gene: .; clone size: many; J gene: TRBJ2-7; CDR3 protein: CASQSFGEQYF; CDR3 DNA: TGTGCCAGCCAGTCGTTCGGCGAGCAGTACTTC
V gene: TRBV12-3/TRBV12-4; D gene: TRBD1; clone size: .; J gene: TRBJ2-7; CDR3 protein: CASNDRVGGYF; CDR3 DNA: TGTGCCAGCAACGACAGGGTAGGGGGGTACTTC